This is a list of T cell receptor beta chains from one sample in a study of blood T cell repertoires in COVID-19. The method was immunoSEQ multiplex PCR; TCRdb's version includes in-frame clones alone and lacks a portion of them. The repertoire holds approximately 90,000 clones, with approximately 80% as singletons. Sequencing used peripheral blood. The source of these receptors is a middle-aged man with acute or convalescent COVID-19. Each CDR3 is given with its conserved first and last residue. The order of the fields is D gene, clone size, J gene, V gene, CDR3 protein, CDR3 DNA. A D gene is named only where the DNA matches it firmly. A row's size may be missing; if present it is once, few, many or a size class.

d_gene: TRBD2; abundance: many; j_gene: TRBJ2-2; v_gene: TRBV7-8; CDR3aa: CASSSWTSGNTGELFF; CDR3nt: TGTGCCAGCAGCTCCTGGACTAGCGGAAACACCGGGGAGCTGTTTTTT
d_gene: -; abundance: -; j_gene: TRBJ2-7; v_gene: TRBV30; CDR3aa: CAWQPGSGGYEQYF; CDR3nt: TGTGCCTGGCAGCCAGGAAGCGGAGGTTACGAGCAGTACTTC
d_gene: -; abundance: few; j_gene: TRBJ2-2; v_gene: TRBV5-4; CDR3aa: CASSLAFLKGREDTGELFF; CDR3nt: TGTGCCAGCAGCTTGGCCTTTCTGAAAGGCAGGGAGGACACCGGGGAGCTGTTTTTT
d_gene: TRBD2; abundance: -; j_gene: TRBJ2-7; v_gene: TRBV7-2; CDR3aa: CASSSGTSGGLEQYF; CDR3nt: TGTGCCAGCAGCTCGGGGACTAGCGGGGGCCTGGAGCAGTACTTC
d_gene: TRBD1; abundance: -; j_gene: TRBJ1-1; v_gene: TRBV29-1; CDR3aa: CSVGGPGTVNTEAFF; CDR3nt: TGCAGCGTTGGGGGCCCCGGGACAGTGAACACTGAAGCTTTCTTT
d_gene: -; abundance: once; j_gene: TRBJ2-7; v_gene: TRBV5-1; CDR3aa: CASSLPGGGLSYEQYF; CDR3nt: TGCGCCAGCAGCCTCCCGGGGGGCGGGCTTTCCTACGAGCAGTACTTC
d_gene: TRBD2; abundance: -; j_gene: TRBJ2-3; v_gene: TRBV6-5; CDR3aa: CASRVASGRTDTQYF; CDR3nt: TGTGCCAGCAGGGTGGCCAGCGGGAGGACAGATACGCAGTATTTT
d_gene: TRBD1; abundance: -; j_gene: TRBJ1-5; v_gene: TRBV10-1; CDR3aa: CASRPGQGASQPQHF; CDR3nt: TGCGCCAGCAGGCCGGGACAGGGGGCCAGTCAGCCCCAGCATTTT
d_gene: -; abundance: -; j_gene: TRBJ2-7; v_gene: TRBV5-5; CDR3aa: CASSRGGSSYEQYF; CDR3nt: TGTGCCAGCAGCCGTGGGGGGAGCTCCTACGAGCAGTACTTC
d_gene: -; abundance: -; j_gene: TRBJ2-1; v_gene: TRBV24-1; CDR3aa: CATSELGGISHNEQFF; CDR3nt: TGTGCCACCAGTGAACTTGGGGGGATTTCCCACAATGAGCAGTTCTTC
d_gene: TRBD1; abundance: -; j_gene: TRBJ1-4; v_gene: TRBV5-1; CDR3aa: CASRPTTGQEEKLFF; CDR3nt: TGCGCCAGCAGACCTACGACAGGGCAGGAAGAAAAACTGTTTTTT
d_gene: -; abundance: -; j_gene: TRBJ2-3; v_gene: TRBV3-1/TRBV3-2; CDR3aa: CASSQEGGGDWDTQYF; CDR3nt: TGTGCCAGCAGCCAAGAAGGGGGGGGAGATTGGGATACGCAGTATTTT
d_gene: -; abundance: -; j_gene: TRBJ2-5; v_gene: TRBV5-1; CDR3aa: CASSPRSQETQYF; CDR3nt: TGCGCCAGCAGCCCTAGATCACAAGAGACCCAGTACTTC
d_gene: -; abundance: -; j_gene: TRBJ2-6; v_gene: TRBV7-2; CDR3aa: CASSLDRAGANVLTF; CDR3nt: TGTGCCAGCAGCTTAGATCGGGCTGGGGCCAACGTCCTGACTTTC
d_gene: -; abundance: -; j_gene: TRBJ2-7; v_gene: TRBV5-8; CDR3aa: CASRPYRNYEQYF; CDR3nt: TGTGCCAGCAGACCTTACAGAAACTACGAGCAGTACTTC
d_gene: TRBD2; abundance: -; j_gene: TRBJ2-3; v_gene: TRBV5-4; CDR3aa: CASSTGLAGTTDTQYF; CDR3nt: TGTGCCAGCAGCACCGGACTAGCGGGGACAACAGATACGCAGTATTTT
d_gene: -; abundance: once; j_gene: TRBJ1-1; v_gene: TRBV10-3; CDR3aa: CAISESNSPEAFF; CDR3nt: TGTGCCATCAGTGAGTCGAACAGCCCTGAAGCTTTCTTT
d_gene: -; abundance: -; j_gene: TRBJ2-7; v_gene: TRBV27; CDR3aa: CASSLSLGVAVSEQYF; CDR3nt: TGTGCCAGCAGTTTATCGTTGGGTGTGGCGGTCTCCGAGCAGTACTTC
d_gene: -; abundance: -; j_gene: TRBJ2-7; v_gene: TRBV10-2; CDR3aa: CASSVGTSYEQYF; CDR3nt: TGCGCCAGCAGTGTGGGCACCTCCTACGAGCAGTACTTC
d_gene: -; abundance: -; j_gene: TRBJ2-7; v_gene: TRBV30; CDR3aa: CAWSIAYEQYF; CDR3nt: TGTGCCTGGAGTATAGCCTACGAGCAGTACTTC
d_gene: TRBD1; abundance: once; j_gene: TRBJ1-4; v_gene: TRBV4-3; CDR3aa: CASSQRGTGEGRGEKLFF; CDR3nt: TGCGCCAGCAGCCAGCGGGGGACAGGGGAGGGTCGAGGTGAAAAACTGTTTTTT
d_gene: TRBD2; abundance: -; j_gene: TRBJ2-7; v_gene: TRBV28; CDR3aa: CASSSSGTSDSYEQYF; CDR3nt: TGTGCCAGCAGTTCATCCGGGACTAGCGACTCCTACGAGCAGTACTTC
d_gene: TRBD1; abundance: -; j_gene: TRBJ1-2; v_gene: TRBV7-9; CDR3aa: CASRRISGTDSYGYTF; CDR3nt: TGTGCCAGCAGACGTATCTCCGGGACAGACTCCTATGGCTACACCTTC
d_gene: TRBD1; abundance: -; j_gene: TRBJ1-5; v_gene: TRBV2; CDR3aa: CASSKGDSDQPQHF; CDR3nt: TGTGCCAGCAGCAAAGGGGACAGCGATCAGCCCCAGCATTTT
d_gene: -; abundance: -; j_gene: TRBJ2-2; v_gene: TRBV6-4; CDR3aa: CASSEITGTGELFF; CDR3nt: TGTGCCAGCAGTGAGATCACGGGCACCGGGGAGCTGTTTTTT
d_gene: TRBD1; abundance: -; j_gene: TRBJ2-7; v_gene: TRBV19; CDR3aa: CASSGAGTGPYEQYF; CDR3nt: TGTGCCAGTAGTGGGGCCGGGACAGGTCCCTACGAGCAGTACTTC
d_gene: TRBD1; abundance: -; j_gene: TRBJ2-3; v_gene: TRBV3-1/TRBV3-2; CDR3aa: CASSHEGASTDTQYF; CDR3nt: TGTGCCAGCAGCCATGAGGGGGCCAGCACAGATACGCAGTATTTT
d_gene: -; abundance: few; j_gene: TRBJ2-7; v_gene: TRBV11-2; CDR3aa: CASSLGSGEQYF; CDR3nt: TGTGCCAGCAGCTTAGGGTCGGGCGAGCAGTACTTC
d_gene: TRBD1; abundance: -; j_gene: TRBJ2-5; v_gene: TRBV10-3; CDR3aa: CAISFGTGGDETQYF; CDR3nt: TGTGCCATCAGTTTTGGGACAGGGGGCGATGAGACCCAGTACTTC
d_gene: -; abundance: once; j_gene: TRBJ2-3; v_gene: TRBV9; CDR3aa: CASSVGGWEDTQYF; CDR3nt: TGTGCCAGCAGCGTAGGAGGATGGGAGGATACGCAGTATTTT
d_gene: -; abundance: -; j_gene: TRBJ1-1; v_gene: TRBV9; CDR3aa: CASSVEGMNTEAFF; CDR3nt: TGTGCCAGCAGCGTGGAGGGGATGAACACTGAAGCTTTCTTT
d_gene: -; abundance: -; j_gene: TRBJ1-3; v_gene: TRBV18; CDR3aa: CASSPRGGNTIYF; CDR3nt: TGTGCCAGCTCACCACGCGGAGGAAACACCATATATTTT
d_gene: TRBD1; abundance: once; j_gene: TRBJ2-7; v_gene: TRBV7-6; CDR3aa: CASSLGTGGVYEQYF; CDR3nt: TGTGCCAGCAGCTTAGGGACAGGGGGCGTTTACGAGCAGTACTTC
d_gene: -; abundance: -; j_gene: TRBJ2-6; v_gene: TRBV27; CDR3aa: CASSPRTGTGANVLTF; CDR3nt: TGTGCCAGCAGTCCCAGGACCGGGACTGGGGCCAACGTCCTGACTTTC
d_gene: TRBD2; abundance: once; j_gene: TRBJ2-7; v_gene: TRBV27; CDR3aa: CASSQRGLAGGAHEQYF; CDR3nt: TGTGCCAGCAGCCAAAGAGGCCTAGCGGGAGGGGCCCACGAGCAGTACTTC
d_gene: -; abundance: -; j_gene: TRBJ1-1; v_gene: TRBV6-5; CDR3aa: CASSLGTTMNTEAFF; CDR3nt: TGTGCCAGCAGTCTCGGGACAACAATGAACACTGAAGCTTTCTTT
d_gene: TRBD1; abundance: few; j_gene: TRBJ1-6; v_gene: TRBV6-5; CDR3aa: CASSYGTGYSPLHF; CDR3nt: TGTGCCAGCAGTTACGGGACAGGGTATTCACCCCTCCACTTT
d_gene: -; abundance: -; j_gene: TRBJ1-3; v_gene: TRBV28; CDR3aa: CASSPSRAGSSGNTIYF; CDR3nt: TGTGCCAGCAGTCCCTCCCGGGCTGGGAGCTCTGGAAACACCATATATTTT
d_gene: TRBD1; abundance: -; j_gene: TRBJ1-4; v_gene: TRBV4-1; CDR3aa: CASSQDLRGQGALEKLFF; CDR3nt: TGCGCCAGCAGCCAAGATCTGCGAGGACAGGGGGCGCTTGAAAAACTGTTTTTT
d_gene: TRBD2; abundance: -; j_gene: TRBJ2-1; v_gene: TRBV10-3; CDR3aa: CAINTGTTSYNEQFF; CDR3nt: TGTGCCATCAATACCGGGACTACTTCCTACAATGAGCAGTTCTTC
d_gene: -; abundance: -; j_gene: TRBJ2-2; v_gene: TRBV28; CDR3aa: CASRSAGRGTGELFF; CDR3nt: TGTGCCAGCAGGTCGGCCGGGAGAGGCACCGGGGAGCTGTTTTTT
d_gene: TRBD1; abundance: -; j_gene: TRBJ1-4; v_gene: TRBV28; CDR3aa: CASRSTGGSNEKLFF; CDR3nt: TGTGCCAGCAGGAGTACAGGGGGCTCTAATGAAAAACTGTTTTTT
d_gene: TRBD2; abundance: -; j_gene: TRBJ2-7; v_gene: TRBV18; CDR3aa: CASSPTSGMNEQYF; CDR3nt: TGTGCCAGCTCACCCACTAGCGGGATGAACGAGCAGTACTTC
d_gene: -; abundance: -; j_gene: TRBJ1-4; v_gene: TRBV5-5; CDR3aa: CASSFLPTNEKLFF; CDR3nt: TGTGCCAGCAGCTTTCTACCAACTAATGAAAAACTGTTTTTT
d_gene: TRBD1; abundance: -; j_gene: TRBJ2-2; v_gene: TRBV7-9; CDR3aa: CASSTWDRGRAGELFF; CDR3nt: TGTGCCAGCAGCACGTGGGACAGGGGGCGAGCCGGGGAGCTGTTTTTT
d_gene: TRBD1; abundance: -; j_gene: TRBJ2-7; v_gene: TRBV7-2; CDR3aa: CASSRDRTYEQYF; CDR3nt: TGTGCCAGCAGCCGGGACAGGACCTACGAGCAGTACTTC
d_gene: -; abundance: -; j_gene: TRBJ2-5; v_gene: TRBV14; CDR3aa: CASSRFGETSQETQYF; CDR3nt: TGTGCCAGCAGCCGTTTTGGGGAGACATCACAAGAGACCCAGTACTTC
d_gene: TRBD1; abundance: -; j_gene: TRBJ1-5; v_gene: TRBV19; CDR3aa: CASNRNAFGQGSNQPQHF; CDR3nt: TGTGCCAGTAATAGAAACGCTTTCGGACAGGGGAGCAATCAGCCCCAGCATTTT
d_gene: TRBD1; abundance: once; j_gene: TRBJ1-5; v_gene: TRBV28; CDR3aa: CASIAGQGAPQPQHF; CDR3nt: TGTGCCAGCATCGCCGGACAGGGGGCGCCTCAGCCCCAGCATTTT
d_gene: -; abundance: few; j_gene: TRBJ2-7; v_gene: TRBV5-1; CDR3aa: CASSSWPGNSYEQYF; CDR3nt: TGCGCCAGCAGCTCCTGGCCCGGGAACTCCTACGAGCAGTACTTC
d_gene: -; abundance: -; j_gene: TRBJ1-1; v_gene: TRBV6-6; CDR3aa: CATRRNTEAFF; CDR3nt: TGTGCCACCAGGCGGAACACTGAAGCTTTCTTT
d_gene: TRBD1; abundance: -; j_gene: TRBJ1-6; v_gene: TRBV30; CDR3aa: CASRRDRDSPLHF; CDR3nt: TGTGCCAGCCGCCGGGACAGGGACTCACCCCTCCACTTT
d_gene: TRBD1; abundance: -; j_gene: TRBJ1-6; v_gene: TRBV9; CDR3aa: CASAGTGDSPLHF; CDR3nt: TGTGCCAGCGCAGGGACAGGGGATTCACCCCTCCACTTT
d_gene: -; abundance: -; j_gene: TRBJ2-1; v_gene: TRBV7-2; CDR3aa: CASNLQGNNEQFF; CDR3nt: TGTGCCAGCAACCTACAGGGAAACAATGAGCAGTTCTTC
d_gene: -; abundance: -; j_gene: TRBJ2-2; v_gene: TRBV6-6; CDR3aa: CASSFGGANTGELFF; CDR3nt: TGTGCCAGCAGCTTCGGGGGAGCGAACACCGGGGAGCTGTTTTTT
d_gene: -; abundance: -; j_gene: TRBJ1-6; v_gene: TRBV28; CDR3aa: CASSPYRDNNSPLHF; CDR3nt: TGTGCCAGCAGTCCATACAGGGATAATAATTCACCCCTCCACTTT
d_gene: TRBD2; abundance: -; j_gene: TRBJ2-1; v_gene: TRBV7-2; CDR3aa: CASSSGTSGGTGSYNEQFF; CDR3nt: TGTGCCAGCAGCAGCGGGACTAGCGGGGGAACCGGGTCCTACAATGAGCAGTTCTTC
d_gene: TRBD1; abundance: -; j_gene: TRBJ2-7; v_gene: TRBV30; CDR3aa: CAWSRRTGGFYEQYF; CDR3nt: TGTGCCTGGAGTCGGAGGACAGGGGGCTTCTACGAGCAGTACTTC
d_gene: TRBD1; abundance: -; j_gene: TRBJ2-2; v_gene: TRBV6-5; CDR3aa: CASSRQGASTGELFF; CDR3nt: TGTGCCAGCAGTCGGCAGGGGGCAAGCACCGGGGAGCTGTTTTTT
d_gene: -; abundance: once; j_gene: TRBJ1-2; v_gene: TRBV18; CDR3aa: CASSPQNSLSYGYTF; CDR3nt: TGTGCCAGCTCACCACAAAATAGCCTTAGCTATGGCTACACCTTC